This TCR beta chain was observed in a study of CD8 T cells in Susac syndrome. The germline CDR1 and CDR2 sequences are MNHEY and SMNVEV (reference sequence). This CDR3 comprises 17 residues. V was pared by 6 bases and J by 0 bases, with 15 bases between. The authors reverse transcribed 0.5 to 1 ug RNA with random hexamers. From the immunoSEQ multiplex PCR reads, TCRdb called clonotypes with MiXCR, one entry per CDR3 protein. The sample records about 210,000 distinct CDR3 sequences, roughly 94% being singletons. Material: CD4+ T cells from PBMCs. The chain carries TRBV27 and TRBJ1-6; possibly TRBD1 for D (5 bases). This TCR derives from a human donor with multiple sclerosis. The CDR3 loop is CASRGVGVSSYNSPLHF. In DNA, the CDR3 is TGTGCCAGCAGGGGGGTGGGTGTGAGCTCCTATAATTCACCCCTCCACTTT.